A single sample is the source of the 7 T cell receptor beta chains below, sequenced in a study of T cell clusters in autoimmune cytopenias. Approximately 40,000 genome equivalents of blood DNA were amplified for TRB. TRB rearrangements were amplified by touch-down multiplex PCR with mixed TRB-A/B primers. TCRdb re-called the multiplex PCR reads and catalogs CDR3 proteins one per entry, DNA excluded. Recorded for this sample: roughly 8,000 distinct CDR3 sequences. Sequencing used peripheral blood. The receptors were gathered from a human donor with an autoimmune cytopenia or autoimmune hepatitis (not recorded which).

The genes are TRBV27 and TRBJ1-5. CDR3 size: 15 residues. Germline values: CDR1 MNHEY, CDR2 SMNVEV (reference sequence). The CDR3 here is CASSSAGSSNQPQHF.

By frequency, this clonotype registers medium-sized. The rearrangement joins TRBV11-1 to TRBJ2-1; TCRdb's assignment of TRBD1 cannot be checked, as there is no DNA. Germline-derived CDR1 and CDR2 are SGHAT and FQDESV (reference sequence). The length of the CDR3 is 13 residues. The CDR3: CASSIQGRDEQFF.

The genes are TRBV7-9 and TRBJ1-3. CDR1 is SEHNR and CDR2 is FQNEAQ in the germline V gene (reference sequence). The CDR3 consists of 15 residues. CDR3: CASSPRRTSGNTIYF. Looking up the rest from reference TRBV7-9 and TRBJ1-3 gives the full variable domain: DTGVSQNPRHKITKRGQNVTFRCDPISEHNRLYWYRQTLGQGPEFLTYFQNEAQLEKSRLLSDRFSAERPKGSFSTLEIQRTEQGDSAMYLCASSPRRTSGNTIYFGEGSWLTVV.

The rearrangement links TRBV12-3 or TRBV12-4 to TRBJ1-5. This CDR3 is 12 amino acids long. The CDR3 is CASSTSNQPQHF.

The V call is TRBV5-4, the J call TRBJ1-6; with no DNA, the TCRdb D assignment of TRBD1 cannot be verified. Germline V gives CDR1 SGHNT, CDR2 YYREEE (reference sequence). This CDR3 region has 16 residues. The CDR3 spells CASSAGQGAYNSPLHF.

This clonotype shows up as medium-sized (0.01 to 0.1%) by frequency. The gene calls are TRBV30 and TRBJ2-2. From germline, CDR1 is GTSNPN and CDR2 SVGIG (reference sequence). The CDR3 totals 11 residues. Here the CDR3 reads CAWSVTGELFF.

The V call is TRBV6-1, the J call TRBJ2-5; TCRdb's assignment of TRBD1 cannot be checked, as there is no DNA. Per germline, CDR1 MNHNS and CDR2 SASEGT. The CDR3 consists of 13 residues. The CDR3: CASSTTGGETQYF.